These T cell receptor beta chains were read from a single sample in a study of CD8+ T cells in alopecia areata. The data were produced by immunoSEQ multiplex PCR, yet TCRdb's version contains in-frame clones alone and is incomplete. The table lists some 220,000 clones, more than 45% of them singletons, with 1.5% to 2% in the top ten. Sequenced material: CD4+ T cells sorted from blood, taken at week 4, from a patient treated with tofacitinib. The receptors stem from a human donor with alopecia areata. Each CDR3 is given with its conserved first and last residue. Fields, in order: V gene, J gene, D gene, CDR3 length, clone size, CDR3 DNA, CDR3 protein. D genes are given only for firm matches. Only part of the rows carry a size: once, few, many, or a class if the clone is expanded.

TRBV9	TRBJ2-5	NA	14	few	TGTGCCAGCAGCCTAGGGACATTAGCAGAGACCCAGTACTTC	CASSLGTLAETQYF
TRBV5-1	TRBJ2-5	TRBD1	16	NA	TGCGCCAGCAGCCTCCTAGGACAGGCTAGGGAAGAGACCCAGTACTTC	CASSLLGQAREETQYF
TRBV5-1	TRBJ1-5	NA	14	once	TGCGCCAGCAGCTCGACAGGTGGCAATCAGCCCCAGCATTTT	CASSSTGGNQPQHF
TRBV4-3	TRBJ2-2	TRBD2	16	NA	TGCGCCAGCAGCCAAGATGGCGGGGGGTTCACCGGGGAGCTGTTTTTT	CASSQDGGGFTGELFF
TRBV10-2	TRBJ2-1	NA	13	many	TGCGCCAGCACCAGCGGATCCTACAATGAGCAGTTCTTC	CASTSGSYNEQFF
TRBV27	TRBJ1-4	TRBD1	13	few	TGTGCCAGCAGTAGACAGGGCAATGAAAAACTGTTTTTT	CASSRQGNEKLFF
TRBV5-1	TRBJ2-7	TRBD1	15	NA	TGCGCCAGCACTCAAACAGGGGTTGCCACCTACGAGCAGTACTTC	CASTQTGVATYEQYF
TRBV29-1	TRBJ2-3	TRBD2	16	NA	TGCAGCGTTGTAGCGGGGGGGCAACTTAGCACAGATACGCAGTATTTT	CSVVAGGQLSTDTQYF
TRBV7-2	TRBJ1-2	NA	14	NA	TGTGCCAGCAGCTTAGGCCAGCCTAACTATGGCTACACCTTC	CASSLGQPNYGYTF
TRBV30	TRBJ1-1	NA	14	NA	TGTGCCTGGAGTGTAGGGAGGGGGAACACTGAAGCTTTCTTT	CAWSVGRGNTEAFF
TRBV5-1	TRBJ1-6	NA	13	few	TGCGCCAGCAGCTCAGACTCTAATTCACCCCTCCACTTT	CASSSDSNSPLHF
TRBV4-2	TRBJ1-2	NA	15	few	TGTGCCAGCAGCCAAGGACGACAGACTAACTATGGCTACACCTTC	CASSQGRQTNYGYTF
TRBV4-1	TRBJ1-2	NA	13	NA	TGCGCCAGCAGCCAGGATCGCAACTATGGCTACACCTTC	CASSQDRNYGYTF
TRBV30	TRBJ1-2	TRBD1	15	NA	TGTGCCTGGACCCCACAGGGGTGGGCTGATTATGGCTACACCTTC	CAWTPQGWADYGYTF
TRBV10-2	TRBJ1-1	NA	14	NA	TGCGCCAGCATTCCGACAGAGATGAACACTGAAGCTTTCTTT	CASIPTEMNTEAFF
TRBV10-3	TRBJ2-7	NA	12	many	TGTGCCACCACGACAGACTCCTACGAGCAGTACTTC	CATTTDSYEQYF
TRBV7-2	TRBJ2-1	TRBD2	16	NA	TGTGCCAGCAGCTTAGGACTAGCGGGACCCGGGGATGAGCAGTTCTTC	CASSLGLAGPGDEQFF
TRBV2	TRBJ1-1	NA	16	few	TGTGCCAGCCTCCGGGACGCCTCGGCGATGAACACTGAAGCTTTCTTT	CASLRDASAMNTEAFF
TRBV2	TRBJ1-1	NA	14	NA	TGTGCCAGCAGTACCACCAGGGGGAACACTGAAGCTTTCTTT	CASSTTRGNTEAFF
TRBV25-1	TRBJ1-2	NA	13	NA	TGTGCCAGCAGTGAACTTGGAAACTATGGCTACACCTTC	CASSELGNYGYTF
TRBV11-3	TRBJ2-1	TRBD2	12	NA	TGTGCCAGCAGGAGCTCAGCGGGGGCCCTGTTCTTC	CASRSSAGALFF
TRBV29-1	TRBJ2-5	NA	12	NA	TGCAGCGTTGAAACCTCTGGGGAGACCCAGTACTTC	CSVETSGETQYF
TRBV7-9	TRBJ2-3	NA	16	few	TGTGCCAGCAGCTTAGCTCCAGCGGCCAGCACAGATACGCAGTATTTT	CASSLAPAASTDTQYF
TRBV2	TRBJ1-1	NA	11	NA	TGTGCCAGCACCGCGAACACTGAAGCTTTCTTT	CASTANTEAFF
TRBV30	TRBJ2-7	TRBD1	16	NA	TGTGCCTGGGCCTTAGAATCCGGGACAGGGTCAGACGAGCAGTACTTC	CAWALESGTGSDEQYF
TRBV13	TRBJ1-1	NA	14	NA	TGTGCCAGCAGAGCGGGGAAGGGTAACACTGAAGCTTTCTTT	CASRAGKGNTEAFF
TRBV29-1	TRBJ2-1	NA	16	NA	TGCAGCGTTGGTCGGGATAAGGGGACATCCTACAATGAGCAGTTCTTC	CSVGRDKGTSYNEQFF
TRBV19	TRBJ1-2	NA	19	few	TGTGCCAGTAGTATCCGGCACAATTTTAACCTACGGACTAACTATGGCTACACCTTC	CASSIRHNFNLRTNYGYTF
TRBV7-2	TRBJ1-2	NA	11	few	TGTGCCAGCAGCTCGAAGGTGGGCTACACCTTC	CASSSKVGYTF
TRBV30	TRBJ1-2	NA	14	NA	TGTGCCTGGAGTGGATTACAGGGTTCAGGGGGCTACACCTTC	CAWSGLQGSGGYTF
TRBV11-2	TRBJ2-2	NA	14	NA	TGTGCCAGCGGGGGGACAGCTAACACCGGGGAGCTGTTTTTT	CASGGTANTGELFF
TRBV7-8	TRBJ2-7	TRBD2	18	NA	TGTGCCAGCAGCTTAGTTGCTAGCGGGGGGGGAGTATCCTACGAGCAGTACTTC	CASSLVASGGGVSYEQYF
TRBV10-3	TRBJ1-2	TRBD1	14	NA	TGTGCCATCAGTGAGTCGACAGGGTTGAGTGGCTACACCTTC	CAISESTGLSGYTF
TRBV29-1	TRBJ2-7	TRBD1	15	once	TGCAGCCCACTGGGACAGGGGGCGCGTGACCACGAGCAGTACTTC	CSPLGQGARDHEQYF
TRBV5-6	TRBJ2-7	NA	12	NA	TGTGCCAGCAGCGTTAACTCCTACGAGCAGTACTTC	CASSVNSYEQYF
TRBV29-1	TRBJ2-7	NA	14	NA	TGCAGCGTAGGAAGATGGGCAGCCTCCTACGAGCAGTACTTC	CSVGRWAASYEQYF
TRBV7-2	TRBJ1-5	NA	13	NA	TGTGCCAGCAGCTATCGAGGGTCCCAGCCCCAGCATTTT	CASSYRGSQPQHF
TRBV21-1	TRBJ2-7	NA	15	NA	TGTGCCAGCATTCTAGGGGACGGTTTGTACTACGAGCAGTACTTC	CASILGDGLYYEQYF
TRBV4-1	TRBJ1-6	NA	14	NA	TGCGCCAGCAGCCGGGGGGGAACCAATTCACCCCTCCACTTT	CASSRGGTNSPLHF
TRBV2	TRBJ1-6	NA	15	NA	TGTGCCAGCAGTGGAACGGCGGTAGAGGGTTCACCCCTCCACTTT	CASSGTAVEGSPLHF
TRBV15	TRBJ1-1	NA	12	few	TGTGCCACCAGCAGGGTGGGACAATCGGCTTTCTTT	CATSRVGQSAFF
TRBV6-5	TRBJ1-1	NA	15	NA	TGTGCCAGCAGTTACTCGGGCATTCTGTACACTGAAGCTTTCTTT	CASSYSGILYTEAFF
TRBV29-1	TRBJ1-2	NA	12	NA	TGCAGCGCCTGGACGGGCAACTATGGCTACACCTTC	CSAWTGNYGYTF
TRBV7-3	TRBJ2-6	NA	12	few	TGTGCCAGCAGCGGCCGCGCCAACGTCCTGACTTTC	CASSGRANVLTF
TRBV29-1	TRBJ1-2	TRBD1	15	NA	TGCAGCGTTGACATCCGGGACAGGACTAACTATGGCTACACCTTC	CSVDIRDRTNYGYTF
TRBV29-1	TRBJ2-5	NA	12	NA	TGCAGCGCAACTGGGGGCCAAGAGACCCAGTACTTC	CSATGGQETQYF
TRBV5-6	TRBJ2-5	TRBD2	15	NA	TGTGCCAGCAGCCCGAACGGGGGGGCCGCAGAGACCCAGTACTTC	CASSPNGGAAETQYF
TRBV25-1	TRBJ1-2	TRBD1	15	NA	TGTGCCAGCAGTCCACAGGGGGTTTCTAACTATGGCTACACCTTC	CASSPQGVSNYGYTF
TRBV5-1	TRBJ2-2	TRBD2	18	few	TGCGCCAGCAGCAAGGGACTAGCGGGGGGCGCGAACACCGGGGAGCTGTTTTTT	CASSKGLAGGANTGELFF
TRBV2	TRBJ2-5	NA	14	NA	TGTGCCAGCAGTGGGAGCAGAAACCAAGAGACCCAGTACTTC	CASSGSRNQETQYF